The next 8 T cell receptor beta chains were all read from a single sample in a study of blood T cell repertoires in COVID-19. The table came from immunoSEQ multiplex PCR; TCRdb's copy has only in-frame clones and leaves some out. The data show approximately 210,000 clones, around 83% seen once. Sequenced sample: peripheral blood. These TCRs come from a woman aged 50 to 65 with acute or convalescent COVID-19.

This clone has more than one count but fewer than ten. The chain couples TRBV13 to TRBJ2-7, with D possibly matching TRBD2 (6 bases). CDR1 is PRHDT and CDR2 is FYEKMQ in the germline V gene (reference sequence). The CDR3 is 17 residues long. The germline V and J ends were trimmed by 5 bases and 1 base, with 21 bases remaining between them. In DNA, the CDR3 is TGTGCCAGCAGCCTGACCCCCGGGCTAGCGATTTCCTACGAGCAGTACTTC. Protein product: CASSLTPGLAISYEQYF.

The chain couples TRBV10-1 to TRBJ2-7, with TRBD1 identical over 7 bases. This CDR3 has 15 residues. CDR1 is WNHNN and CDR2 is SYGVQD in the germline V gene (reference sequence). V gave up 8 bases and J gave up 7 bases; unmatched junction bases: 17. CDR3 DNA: TGCGCCAGCTCAGGTACAGGGGACCTCCCGGGGGAGCAGTACTTC. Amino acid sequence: CASSGTGDLPGEQYF.

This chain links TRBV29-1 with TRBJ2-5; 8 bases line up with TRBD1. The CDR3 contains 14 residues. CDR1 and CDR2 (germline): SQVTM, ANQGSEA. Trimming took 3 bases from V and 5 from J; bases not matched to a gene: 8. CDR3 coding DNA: TGCAGCGTTGATAGCGGACAGGGCGAGGAGACCCAGTACTTC. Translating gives CSVDSGQGEETQYF.

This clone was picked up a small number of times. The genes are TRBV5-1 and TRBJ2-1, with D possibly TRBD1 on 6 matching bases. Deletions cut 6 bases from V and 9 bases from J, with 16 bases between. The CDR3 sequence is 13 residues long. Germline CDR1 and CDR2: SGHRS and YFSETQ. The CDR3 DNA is TGCGCCAGCAATCCGGGACAAGCGCGTGAGCAGTTCTTC. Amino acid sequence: CASNPGQAREQFF.

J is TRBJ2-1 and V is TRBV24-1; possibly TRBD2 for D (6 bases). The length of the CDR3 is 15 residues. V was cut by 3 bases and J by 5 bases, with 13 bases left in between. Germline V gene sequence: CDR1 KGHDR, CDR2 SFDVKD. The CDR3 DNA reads TGTGCCACCAGTGATGGACTATTTCCACACAATGAGCAGTTCTTC. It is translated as CATSDGLFPHNEQFF.

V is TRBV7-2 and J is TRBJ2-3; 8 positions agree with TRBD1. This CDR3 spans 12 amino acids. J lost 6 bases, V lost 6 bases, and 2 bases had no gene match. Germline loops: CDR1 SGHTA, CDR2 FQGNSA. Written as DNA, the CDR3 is TGTGCCAGCAGTCAGGGGGCGGATACGCAGTATTTT. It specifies CASSQGADTQYF.

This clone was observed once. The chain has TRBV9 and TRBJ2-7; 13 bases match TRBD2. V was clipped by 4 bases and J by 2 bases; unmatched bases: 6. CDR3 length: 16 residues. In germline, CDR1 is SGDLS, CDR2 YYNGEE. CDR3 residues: CASSSIGTSGAYEQYF. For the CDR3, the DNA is TGTGCCAGCAGCTCCATCGGGACTAGCGGGGCCTACGAGCAGTACTTC.

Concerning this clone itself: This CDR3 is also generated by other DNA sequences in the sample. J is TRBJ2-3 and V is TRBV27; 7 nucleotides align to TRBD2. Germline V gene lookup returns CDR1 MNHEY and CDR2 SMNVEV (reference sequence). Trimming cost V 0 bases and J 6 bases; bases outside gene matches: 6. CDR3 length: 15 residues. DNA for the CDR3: TGTGCCAGCAGTTTATCGATGCGGGGGAGGGATACGCAGTATTTT. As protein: CASSLSMRGRDTQYF.